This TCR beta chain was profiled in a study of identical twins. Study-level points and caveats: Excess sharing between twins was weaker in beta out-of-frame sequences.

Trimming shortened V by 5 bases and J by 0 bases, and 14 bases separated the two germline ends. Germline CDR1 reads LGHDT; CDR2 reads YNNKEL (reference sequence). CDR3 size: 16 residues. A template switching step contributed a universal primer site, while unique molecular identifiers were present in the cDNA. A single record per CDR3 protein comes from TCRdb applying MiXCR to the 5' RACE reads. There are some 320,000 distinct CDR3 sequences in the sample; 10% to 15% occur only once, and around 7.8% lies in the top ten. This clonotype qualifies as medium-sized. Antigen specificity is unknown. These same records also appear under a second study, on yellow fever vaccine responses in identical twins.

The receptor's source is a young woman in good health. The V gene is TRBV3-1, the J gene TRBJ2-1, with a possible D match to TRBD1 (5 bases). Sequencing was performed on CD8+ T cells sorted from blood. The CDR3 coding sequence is TGTGCCAGCAGCGTACAGGATTGGGACTCCTACAATGAGCAGTTCTTC. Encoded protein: CASSVQDWDSYNEQFF.